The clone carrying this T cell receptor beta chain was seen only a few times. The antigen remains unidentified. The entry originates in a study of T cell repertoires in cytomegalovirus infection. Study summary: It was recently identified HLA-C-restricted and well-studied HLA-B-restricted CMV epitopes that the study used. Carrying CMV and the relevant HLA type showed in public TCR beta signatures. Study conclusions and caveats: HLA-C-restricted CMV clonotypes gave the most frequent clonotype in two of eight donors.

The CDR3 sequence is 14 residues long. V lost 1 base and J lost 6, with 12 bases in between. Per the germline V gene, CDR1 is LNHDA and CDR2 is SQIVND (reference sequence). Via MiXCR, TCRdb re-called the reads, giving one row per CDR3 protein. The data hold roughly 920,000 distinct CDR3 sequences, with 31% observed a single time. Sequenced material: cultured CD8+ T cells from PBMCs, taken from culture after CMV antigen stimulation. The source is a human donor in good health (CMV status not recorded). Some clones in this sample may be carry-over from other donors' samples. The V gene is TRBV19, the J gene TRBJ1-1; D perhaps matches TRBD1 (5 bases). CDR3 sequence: CASSIVDTSSEAFF. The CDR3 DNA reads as TGTGCCAGTAGTATAGTGGACACCTCGTCTGAAGCTTTCTTT.